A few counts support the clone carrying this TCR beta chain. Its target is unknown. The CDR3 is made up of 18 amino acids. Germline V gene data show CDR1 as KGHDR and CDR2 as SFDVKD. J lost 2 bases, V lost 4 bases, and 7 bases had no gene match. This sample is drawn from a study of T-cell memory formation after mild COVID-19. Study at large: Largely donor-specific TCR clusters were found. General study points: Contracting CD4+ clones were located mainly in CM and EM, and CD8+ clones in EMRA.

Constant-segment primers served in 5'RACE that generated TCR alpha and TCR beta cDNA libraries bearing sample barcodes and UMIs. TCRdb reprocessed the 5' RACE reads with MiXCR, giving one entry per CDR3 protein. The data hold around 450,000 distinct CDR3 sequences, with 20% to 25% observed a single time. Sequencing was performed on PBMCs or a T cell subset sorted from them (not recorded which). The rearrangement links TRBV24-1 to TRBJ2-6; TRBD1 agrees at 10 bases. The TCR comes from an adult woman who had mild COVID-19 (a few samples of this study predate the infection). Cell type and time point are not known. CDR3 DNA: TGTGCCACCAGTGAGGCCGGACAGGGGGGGCCTGGGGCCAACGTCCTGACTTTC. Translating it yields CATSEAGQGGPGANVLTF.